This T cell receptor (beta chain) was sequenced during a study of identical twins listed by TCRdb under 2016. Regarding the complete study: To test whether fetal clonotypes persist, the study used deep sequencing on TCR alpha and beta repertoires from monozygotic twins, unrelated adults of various ages, and cord blood. To rule out contamination, replicate twin experiments were performed at different times with different library preparation protocols. Results and caveats for the whole study, not just this receptor: Compared with coincidental sharing between unrelated individuals, out-of-frame TCR alpha sequences shared between twins had an excess of sequences with low generation probability. Excess twin sharing in beta out-of-frame sequences was weaker because fewer shared sequences lowered the signal-to-noise ratio. Fewer insertions were carried by abundant cord blood beta clonotypes; a weaker similar trend was observed in young adult naive repertoires, while no such trend was observed in memory repertoires. Conclusions relied on cross-sectional statistical analysis, since the same donors could not be followed over many years. Invariant T cells such as MAIT and iNKT could partly confound zero-insertion analyses, though diverse VJ usage argued against this for most clonotypes. In monozygotic twins, recombination models systematically underestimated out-of-frame TCR alpha sharing, but the models matched the sharing seen between unrelated individuals.

Comment on this clonotype: The antigen it recognizes is unknown. No base quality information exists; no much larger clone differs at one position.

Every donor was a healthy Caucasian. The library was made by 5' RACE. The sequencer was an Illumina HiSeq 2000. A universal primer binding site was introduced by template switching, and a unique molecular identifier was present in the final cDNA, enabling accurate counting of TCR cDNA molecules. Specific primers in the conserved constant-segment region were used to synthesize first-strand cDNA for TCR alpha and beta chains. To control for contamination, every cDNA library was double barcoded, receiving both a SMART-Mk sample barcode and Illumina barcodes. TruSeq adapter sequences and Illumina sample barcodes were added in two successive PCR steps. The Illumina HiSeq platform was used with custom primers to sequence TCR alpha and beta cDNA libraries. Turning to the authors' computational methods: MiGEC was used to process raw reads and extract unique molecular identifiers, and MiXCR was used to find CDR3 positions. For each individual, recombination models were inferred using an EM algorithm with the repgenHMM and IGoR tools. Shared clonotype analysis was performed with the tcR package in R, normalizing sharing by the product of cloneset sizes. To study raw recombination free of thymic and clonal selection effects, out-of-frame nonproductive sequences were analyzed. TCRdb reanalyzed the raw reads on its own, using fastp at Q25 for trimming and MiXCR for clone calling, and kept in-frame beta chains. Each entry merges the rows of one CDR3 protein and shows their most common DNA and genes. These V and J calls derive from TCRdb rather than the authors' analysis. The sample table shows 1,800,000 or so distinct CDR3 sequences, and under 35% are seen once. Jointly, the top ten make up about 0.27% of the sample.

Sequencing was performed on cord blood. The TCR was taken from a newborn girl in good health.

The DNA sequence follows: TGCAGCGCAGGGACAGGGCCCGGGGAGCTGTTTTTT. It is translated as CSAGTGPGELFF. Recombination linked TRBV29-1 to TRBJ2-2, with 9 middle bases fitting TRBD1. The CDR3 holds 12 amino acids from the cysteine to the phenylalanine. Just the 36-base CDR3 DNA is kept, in frame starting at base 1. Trimming takes 7 bases off V and 6 bases off J; junction bases not matched to a gene: 3. CDR1 and CDR2 (SQVTM, ANQGSEA) derive from the germline V gene.